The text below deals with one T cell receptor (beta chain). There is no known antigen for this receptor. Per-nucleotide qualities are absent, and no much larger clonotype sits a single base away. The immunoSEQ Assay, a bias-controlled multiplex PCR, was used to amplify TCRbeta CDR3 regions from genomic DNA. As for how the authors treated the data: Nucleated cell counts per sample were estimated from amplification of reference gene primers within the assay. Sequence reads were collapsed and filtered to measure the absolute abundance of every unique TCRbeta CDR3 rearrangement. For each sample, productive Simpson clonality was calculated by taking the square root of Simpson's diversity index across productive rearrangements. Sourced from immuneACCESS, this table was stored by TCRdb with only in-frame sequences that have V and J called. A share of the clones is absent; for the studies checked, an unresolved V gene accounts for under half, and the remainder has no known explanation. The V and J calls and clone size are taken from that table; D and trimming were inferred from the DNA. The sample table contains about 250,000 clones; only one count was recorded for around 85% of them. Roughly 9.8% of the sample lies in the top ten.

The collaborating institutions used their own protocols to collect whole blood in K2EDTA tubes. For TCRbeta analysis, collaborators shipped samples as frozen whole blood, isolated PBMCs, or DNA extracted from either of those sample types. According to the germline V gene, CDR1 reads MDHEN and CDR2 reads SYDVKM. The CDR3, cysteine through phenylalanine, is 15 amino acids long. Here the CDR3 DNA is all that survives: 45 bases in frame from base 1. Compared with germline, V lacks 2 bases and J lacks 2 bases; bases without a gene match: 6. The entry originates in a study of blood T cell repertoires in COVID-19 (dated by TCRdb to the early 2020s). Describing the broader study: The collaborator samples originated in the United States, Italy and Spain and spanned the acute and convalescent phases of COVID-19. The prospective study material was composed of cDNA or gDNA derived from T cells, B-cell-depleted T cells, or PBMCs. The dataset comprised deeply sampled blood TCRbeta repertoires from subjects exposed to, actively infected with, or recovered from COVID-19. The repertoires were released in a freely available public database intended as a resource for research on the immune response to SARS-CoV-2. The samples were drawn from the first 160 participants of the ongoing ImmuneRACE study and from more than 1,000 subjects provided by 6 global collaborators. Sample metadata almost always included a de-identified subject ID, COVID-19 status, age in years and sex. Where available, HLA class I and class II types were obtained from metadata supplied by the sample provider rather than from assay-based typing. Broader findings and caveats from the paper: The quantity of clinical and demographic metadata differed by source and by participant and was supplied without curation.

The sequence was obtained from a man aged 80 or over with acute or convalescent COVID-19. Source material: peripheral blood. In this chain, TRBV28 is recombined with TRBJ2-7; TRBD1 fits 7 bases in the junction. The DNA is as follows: TGTGCCAGCAGTTTAGGGGACAGCCGGACCTACGAGCAGTACTTC. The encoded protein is CASSLGDSRTYEQYF.